Here is one T cell receptor (beta chain) with its context. Its antigen is unidentified. The data stem from a study of vaccination and CD4 T cells after COVID-19. Study observations and caveats: The appearance of a median approximately 85% of reactive clones in convalescent patients occurred only post-vaccination. There was no significant change from roughly 22 to 38 median reactive clonotypes.

The Oncomine TCR Beta short-read assay was applied to DNA of cultured CD4+ T cells. CD4+ T cells were cultured, and genomic DNA was extracted from them. TCRdb reprocessed the PCR reads via MiXCR and lists one record per CDR3 protein. The data hold around 7,000 distinct CDR3 sequences, with about 20% observed a single time. Germline V gene data show CDR1 as MNHNS and CDR2 as SASEGT. This CDR3 is 13 amino acids long. The V gene lost 6 bases and the J gene lost 6 bases, with 12 bases spanning the gap. Treatment reported: roughly 11-day PBMC culture with coronavirus spike peptide pools or control peptides (ViraFEST assay).

The sequencing used CD4+ T cells from blood, cultured in vitro, collected after SARS-CoV-2 vaccination. The chain joins TRBV6-1 to TRBJ1-5; D call uncertain. This TCR was sampled from a human donor who had recovered from COVID-19. The CDR3 region has the DNA TGTGCCAGCAGAGCCGACACGTTTCAGCCCCAGCATTTT. Translation: CASRADTFQPQHF.